Below, one T cell receptor (beta chain) is given with its context. This clone's antigen is unknown. Base qualities are missing; no much larger clone stands one base away. The CDR3, cysteine through phenylalanine, is 15 amino acids long. Kept here is only the CDR3 DNA, which spans 45 bases and is read in frame from base 1. The germline V gene (reference sequence) supplies CDR1 GTSNPN and CDR2 SVGIG. V loses 1 base, J loses 4 bases, and the germline ends lie 17 bases apart. Using the immunoSEQ assay, TCRB CDR3 regions were amplified from 1.5 to 2 micrograms of genomic DNA, or from all available DNA when less than that was on hand. Multiplex PCR used 60 forward primers for TCR V beta segments and 13 reverse primers for J beta segments. Synthetic control templates were spiked into each sample at limiting dilution to estimate reads per starting template. The Illumina HiSeq System generated 87 bp sequencing reads. In the source study's methods: PCR and sequencing errors were removed by merging closely related sequences with a nearest neighbor algorithm. TCR overlap was measured as the percentage of unique tumor TCR beta sequences also present in the same patient's peripheral blood. The immuneACCESS repertoire file appears here via TCRdb, limited to in-frame rearrangements. These files lack a portion of the clones; in checked studies, under half of the deficit traces to unresolved V genes, and the cause of the others is not known. V, J and clone size derive from that table, while D and trimming were established from the DNA sequence. The sample table lists 90,000 to 100,000 clones, around three quarters of them with a count of one. Together, the top ten hold almost 6% of the sample.

These data come from a study of glioma-infiltrating T cells after dendritic cell vaccination (dated by TCRdb to the mid-2010s). Regarding the complete study: The cohort comprised around 15 glioblastoma patients from Phase I and II dendritic cell vaccination trials, 9 newly diagnosed and 6 with recurrent disease. Between about 2003 and 2012, patients were given autologous tumor lysate-pulsed dendritic cell vaccination. The vaccine consisted of monocyte-derived dendritic cells cultured less than 9 days with IL-4 and GM-CSF, then pulsed overnight with autologous tumor lysate. Patients received three intradermal dendritic cell vaccine injections at biweekly intervals in the arm below the axilla. Tumor-infiltrating lymphocyte content was quantified and tumor and blood repertoires were compared in dendritic cell-vaccinated glioblastoma patients by deep sequencing of TCR beta CDR3 regions. TCR sequencing metrics, including TIL content and tumor-blood repertoire overlap, were correlated with survival after dendritic cell vaccination. What the work shows at the level of the full study, not this receptor alone: No direct relationship between TCR clonality and survival was found, suggesting a diverse polyclonal response may matter. The cohort was small and heterogeneous, and full blood and tumor sets were available for few patients, with initial-recurrent tumor pairs available for even fewer patients. After dendritic cell vaccination, a higher estimated pretreatment TIL content predicted longer time to progression and longer overall survival. The three-group TCR overlap response model was characterized as speculative, and prospective validation of the model was stated to be required.

Selection of patients required sufficient residual fresh-frozen tumor tissue and over two years of available survival data. An isocitrate dehydrogenase mutation was not carried by any of the glioblastoma patients, although molecular status was otherwise variable. PBMC collection took place before vaccination, two weeks after the third vaccination, and at tumor progression if progression occurred. Genomic DNA was extracted with the Qiagen DNeasy Blood extraction Kit. This clonotype was obtained from a human donor with glioblastoma. The specimen comprised blood, sampled before dendritic cell vaccination. The chain is made from TRBV30 and TRBJ2-7, with TRBD2 perhaps the D gene, on 6 matching bases. The sequence in DNA is TGTGCCTGGAGTGCCCCGGGACTCGCTTCGTACGAGCAGTACTTC. It translates as CAWSAPGLASYEQYF.